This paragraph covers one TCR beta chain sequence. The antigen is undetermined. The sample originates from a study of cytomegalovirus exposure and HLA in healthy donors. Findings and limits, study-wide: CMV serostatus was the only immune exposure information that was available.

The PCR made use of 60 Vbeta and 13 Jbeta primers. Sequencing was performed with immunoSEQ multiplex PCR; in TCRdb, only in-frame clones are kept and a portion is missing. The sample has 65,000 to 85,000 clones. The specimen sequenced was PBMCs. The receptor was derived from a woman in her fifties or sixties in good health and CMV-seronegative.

CDR3 nucleotides: TGCGCCAGTAAGCGGGAGTTGAACACAGATACGCAGTATTTT. This encodes CASKRELNTDTQYF. The V gene is TRBV10-2, the J gene TRBJ2-3, with 8 bases lining up with TRBD2. V gave up 9 bases and J gave up 2 bases; unmatched junction bases: 7. The CDR3 totals 14 residues. Germline-derived CDR1 and CDR2 are WSHSY and SAAADI.